This T cell receptor (beta chain) was recorded in a study of identical twins. Findings and limits, study-wide: Out-of-frame alpha sequences that twins shared showed excess low generation probability. Zero-insertion findings could be partly confounded by invariant cells (MAIT and iNKT cells).

The V segment lost 6 bases and the J segment 5 bases; nucleotides outside the gene matches: 6. Germline-derived CDR1 and CDR2 are KGHDR and SFDVKD. The CDR3 loop spans 14 amino acids. In this sample, this clonotype turned up a few times. Its specificity is unknown. A universal primer site came from template switching; cDNA carried unique molecular identifiers. From the 5' RACE reads, TCRdb called clonotypes with MiXCR, one entry per CDR3 protein. The data show 600,000 to 850,000 distinct CDR3 sequences, around a sixth seen once. This sample also appeared in a second study, on T cells expressing NK-cell markers. That report adds: From sorted CD3+CD56+NKG2C+, CD3+CD56+NKG2C- and CD3+CD56-NKG2C+ T cells came the TCR beta repertoires.

This receptor was taken from a woman aged 18-30 years in good health. The specimen sequenced was PBMCs. The V and J genes are TRBV24-1 and TRBJ2-1; 7 positions agree with TRBD2. The DNA of the CDR3 is TGTGCCACCAGTCGGGCGGGGGAAAACAATGAGCAGTTCTTC. Its translation is CATSRAGENNEQFF.